This TCR beta chain appears in the sequencing data of a study of control samples from healthy donors and cancer patients (TCRdb year 2020). Concerning this clone itself: Its recognized antigen is unknown. One base away there is no much larger clone; base qualities are not given.

CDR1 and CDR2, looked up from the germline V gene (reference sequence), are SGHNT and YYREEE. V and J lose 4 bases and 1 base, and a span of 11 bases separates them. The CDR3 goes from the cysteine to the phenylalanine over 14 residues. Only the CDR3 DNA is retained, 42 bases long and in frame from the first base. Libraries came from the immunoSEQ multiplex PCR assay. Sourced from immuneACCESS, this table was stored by TCRdb with only in-frame sequences that have V and J called. A share of the clones is absent; for the studies checked, an unresolved V gene accounts for under half, and the remainder has no known explanation. The sample yields 15,000 to 20,000 clones; 85% to 90% were counted once. About 34% of the sample comes from the top ten.

The receptor was isolated from a man in his fifties or sixties with head and neck cancer. The rearranged segments are TRBV5-4 and TRBJ2-5, with a weak D call of TRBD1 (5 bases match). The material sequenced was PBMCs. The DNA sequence is given as TGTGCCAGCAGCCGACAGTTTCTCCAAGAGACCCAGTACTTC. Its protein product is CASSRQFLQETQYF.